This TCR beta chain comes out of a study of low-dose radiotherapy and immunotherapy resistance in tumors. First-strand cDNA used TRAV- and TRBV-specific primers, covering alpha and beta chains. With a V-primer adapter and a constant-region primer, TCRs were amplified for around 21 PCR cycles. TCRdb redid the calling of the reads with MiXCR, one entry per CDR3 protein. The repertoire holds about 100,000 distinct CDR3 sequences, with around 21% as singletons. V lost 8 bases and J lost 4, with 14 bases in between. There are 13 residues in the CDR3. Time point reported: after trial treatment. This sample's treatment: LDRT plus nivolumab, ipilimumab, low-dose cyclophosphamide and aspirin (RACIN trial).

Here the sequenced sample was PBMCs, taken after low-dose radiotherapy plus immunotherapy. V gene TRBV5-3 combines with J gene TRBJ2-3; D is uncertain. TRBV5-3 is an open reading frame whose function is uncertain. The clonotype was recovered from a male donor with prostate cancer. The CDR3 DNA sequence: TGTGCCAGCAGCCCAAAAGGGCCAGATACGCAGTATTTT. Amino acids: CASSPKGPDTQYF.